This is a list of T cell receptor beta chains from one sample in a study of T-cell reconstitution after alpha-beta-depleted transplantation in children. TCRdb re-called the PCR reads through MiXCR, storing one row per CDR3 protein. The profile shows 500,000 to 750,000 distinct CDR3 sequences, 27% of them singletons. The sample in question was PBMCs, obtained before TCRalphabeta/CD19-depleted stem cell transplant. Receptor source: a boy younger than two with Wiskott-Aldrich syndrome, due to receive a stem cell transplant. The conserved cysteine and the conserved F or W are not part of the CDR3 here.

CDR3	J	V
SASGWGFGNTIY	TRBJ1-3	TRBV20-1
ASSSAGAITEAF	TRBJ1-1	TRBV27
ASSEGLAGWQF	TRBJ2-1	TRBV25-1
ASSAGGINYGYT	TRBJ1-2	TRBV6-1
ASSLGVGKNNQPQH	TRBJ1-5	TRBV28
ASSAPTGVGYYEQY	TRBJ2-7	TRBV5-1
ASSSPGHNNEQF	TRBJ2-1	TRBV7-9
ASSSNTRQAVIEAF	TRBJ1-1	TRBV7-8
ASSDFNEKLF	TRBJ1-4	TRBV12-3/TRBV12-4
ASTMTGTDTQY	TRBJ2-3	TRBV5-1
ASSPAGLADTQY	TRBJ2-3	TRBV18
ASSQFLASYEQY	TRBJ2-7	TRBV3-1
ASSQQGFSADTQY	TRBJ2-3	TRBV7-3
AMGTSGSYEQY	TRBJ2-7	TRBV10-3
SVESRENTGELF	TRBJ2-2	TRBV29-1
ASSLGWDPKTRTSGTEQY	TRBJ2-7	TRBV5-1
SATLAGGSTGELF	TRBJ2-2	TRBV20-1
ASSFQRENNEQF	TRBJ2-1	TRBV5-1
ASSRAGANYEQY	TRBJ2-7	TRBV5-1
ASRPGRDRTYNEQF	TRBJ2-1	TRBV12-3/TRBV12-4
ASSSGLAGDRNEQF	TRBJ2-1	TRBV5-1
SATRDPKQPQH	TRBJ1-5	TRBV20-1
ASSPGAGVSTTDTQY	TRBJ2-3	TRBV5-1
ASSSRTSGMNEQY	TRBJ2-7	TRBV9
ASTGENYEQY	TRBJ2-7	TRBV3-1
ASSLFAGTYEQY	TRBJ2-7	TRBV28
ASIGKYNEQF	TRBJ2-1	TRBV12-3/TRBV12-4
ASSLQSGTAFGSPLH	TRBJ1-6	TRBV27
ASSEHGPGHYEQY	TRBJ2-7	TRBV6-1
ASSFPRGGFNEQF	TRBJ2-1	TRBV7-9
AWSVSLAAYNEQF	TRBJ2-1	TRBV30
ASSTTSGNSYNEQF	TRBJ2-1	TRBV28
ASSPGQGATEETQY	TRBJ2-5	TRBV18
SARTRDQPQH	TRBJ1-5	TRBV20-1
AISEQNYNEQF	TRBJ2-1	TRBV10-3
ATRSGANTGELF	TRBJ2-2	TRBV5-1
ASSYWGGISGGIYEQY	TRBJ2-7	TRBV6-5
ASSLALGGGYT	TRBJ1-2	TRBV7-2
ASSVAGTGSTEAF	TRBJ1-1	TRBV9
SVGRTGFPGEQF	TRBJ2-1	TRBV29-1
ASSQASGGVNEQF	TRBJ2-1	TRBV4-1
ASSSREAGTVTQY	TRBJ2-3	TRBV5-1
ASSRMVSQETQY	TRBJ2-5	TRBV6-1
AWSDGHPLH	TRBJ1-2	TRBV30
ASSPLARTNTGELF	TRBJ2-2	TRBV18
ASSVTLTDTQY	TRBJ2-3	TRBV9
ASSKLVGYEQY	TRBJ2-7	TRBV7-2
ASRPWQGTYEQY	TRBJ2-7	TRBV28
ASRSTSGNNEQF	TRBJ2-1	TRBV6-2/TRBV6-3
ASSLRETYEQY	TRBJ2-7	TRBV9
ASSLSGDGQPQH	TRBJ1-5	TRBV28
ASSPSDRGRRAGNTIY	TRBJ1-3	TRBV9
ASSLDGGAVGELF	TRBJ2-2	TRBV7-9
ASSFYRGEGETQY	TRBJ2-5	TRBV5-1
ASSLDGGPLNIQY	TRBJ2-4	TRBV12-3/TRBV12-4
SAVSSAYNEQF	TRBJ2-1	TRBV20-1
ASSLGAGYLGEQF	TRBJ2-1	TRBV7-6